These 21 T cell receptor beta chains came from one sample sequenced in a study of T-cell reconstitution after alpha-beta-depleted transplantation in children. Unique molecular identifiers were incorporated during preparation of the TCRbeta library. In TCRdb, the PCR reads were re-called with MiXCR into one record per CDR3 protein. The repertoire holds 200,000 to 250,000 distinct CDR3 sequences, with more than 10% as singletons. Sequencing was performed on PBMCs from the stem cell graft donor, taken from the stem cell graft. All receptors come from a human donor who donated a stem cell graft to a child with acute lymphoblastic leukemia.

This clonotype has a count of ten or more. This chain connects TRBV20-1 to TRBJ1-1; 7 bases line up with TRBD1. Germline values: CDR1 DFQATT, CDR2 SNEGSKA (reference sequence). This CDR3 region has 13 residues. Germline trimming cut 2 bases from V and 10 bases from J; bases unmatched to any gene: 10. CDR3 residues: CSARSDRKDGAFF. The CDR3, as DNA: TGCAGTGCTAGATCGGACAGGAAGGACGGAGCTTTCTTT.

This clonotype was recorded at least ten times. CDR3 bases: TGTGCCACCAGTGAGAGGACAGGCTCCTCAAATACGCAGTATTTT. Translating it yields CATSERTGSSNTQYF. This chain uses TRBV24-1 with TRBJ2-3, with 7 nucleotides matching TRBD1. Germline CDR1 and CDR2: KGHDR and SFDVKD. The CDR3 loop spans 15 amino acids. Trimming removed 4 bases from V and 7 bases from J; junction bases left unmatched: 10.

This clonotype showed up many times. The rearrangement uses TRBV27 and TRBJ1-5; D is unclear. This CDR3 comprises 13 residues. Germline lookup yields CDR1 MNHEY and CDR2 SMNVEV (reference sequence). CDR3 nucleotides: TGTACGGCCGGACTGGGGAGCAATCAGCCCCAGCATTTT. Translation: CTAGLGSNQPQHF.

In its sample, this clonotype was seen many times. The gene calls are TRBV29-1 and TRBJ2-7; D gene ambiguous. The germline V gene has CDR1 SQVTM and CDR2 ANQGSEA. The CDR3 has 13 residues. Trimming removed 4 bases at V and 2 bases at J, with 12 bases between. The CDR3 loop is CSVGSPDTYEQYF. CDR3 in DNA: TGCAGCGTTGGAAGCCCAGATACCTACGAGCAGTACTTC.

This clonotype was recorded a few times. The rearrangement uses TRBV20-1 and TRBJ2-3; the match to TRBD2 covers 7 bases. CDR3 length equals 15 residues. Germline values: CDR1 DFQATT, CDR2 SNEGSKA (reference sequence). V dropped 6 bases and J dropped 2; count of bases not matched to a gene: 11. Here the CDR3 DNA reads TGCAGTGCCATAGGGTGGGACTATCACACAGATACGCAGTATTTT. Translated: CSAIGWDYHTDTQYF.

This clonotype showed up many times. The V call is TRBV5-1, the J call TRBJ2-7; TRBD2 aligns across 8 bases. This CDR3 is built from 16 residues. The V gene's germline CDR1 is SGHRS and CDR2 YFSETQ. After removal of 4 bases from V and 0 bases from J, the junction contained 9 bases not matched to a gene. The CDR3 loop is CASSEIAGSFSYEQYF. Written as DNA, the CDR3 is TGCGCCAGCAGCGAAATAGCGGGATCCTTCTCCTACGAGCAGTACTTC.

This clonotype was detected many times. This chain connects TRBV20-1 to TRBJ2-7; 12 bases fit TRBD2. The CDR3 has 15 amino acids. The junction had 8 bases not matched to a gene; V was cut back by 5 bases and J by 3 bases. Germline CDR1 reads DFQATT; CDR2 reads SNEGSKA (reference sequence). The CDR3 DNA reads TGCAGTGCTCTCTCCCCGACTAGCGGGAGCTACGAGCAGTACTTC. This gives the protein CSALSPTSGSYEQYF.

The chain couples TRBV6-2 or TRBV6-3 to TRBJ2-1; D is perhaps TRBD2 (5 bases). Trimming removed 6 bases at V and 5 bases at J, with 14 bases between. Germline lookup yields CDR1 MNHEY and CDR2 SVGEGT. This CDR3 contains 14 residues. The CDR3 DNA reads TGTGCCAGCAGGCGAAGCGGAAGAAACAATGAGCAGTTCTTC. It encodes CASRRSGRNNEQFF.

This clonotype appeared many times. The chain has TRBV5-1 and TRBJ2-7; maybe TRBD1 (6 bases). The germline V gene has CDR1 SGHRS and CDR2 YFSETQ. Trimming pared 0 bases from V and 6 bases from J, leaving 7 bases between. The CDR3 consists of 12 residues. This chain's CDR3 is CASSLDRAEQYF. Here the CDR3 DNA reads TGCGCCAGCAGCTTGGACAGGGCCGAGCAGTACTTC.

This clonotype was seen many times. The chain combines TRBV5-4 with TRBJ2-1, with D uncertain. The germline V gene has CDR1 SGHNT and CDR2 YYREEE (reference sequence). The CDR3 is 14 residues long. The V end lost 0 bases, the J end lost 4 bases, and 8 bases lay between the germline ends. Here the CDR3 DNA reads TGTGCCAGCAGCTTGGCGATGGATTACAATGAGCAGTTCTTC. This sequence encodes CASSLAMDYNEQFF.

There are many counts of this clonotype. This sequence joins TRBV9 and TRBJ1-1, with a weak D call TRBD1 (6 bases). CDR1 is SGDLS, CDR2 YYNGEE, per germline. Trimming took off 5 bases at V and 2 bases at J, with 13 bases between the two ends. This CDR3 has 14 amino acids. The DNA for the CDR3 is TGTGCCAGCAGAGAAGGGGACACCAACACTGAAGCTTTCTTT. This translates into CASREGDTNTEAFF.

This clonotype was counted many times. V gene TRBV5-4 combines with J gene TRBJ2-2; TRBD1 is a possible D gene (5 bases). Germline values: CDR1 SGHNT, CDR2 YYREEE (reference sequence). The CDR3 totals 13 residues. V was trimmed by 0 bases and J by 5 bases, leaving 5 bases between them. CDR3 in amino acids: CASSLAGTGELFF. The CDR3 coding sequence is TGTGCCAGCAGCTTGGCAGGGACCGGGGAGCTGTTTTTT.

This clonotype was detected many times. This chain's CDR3 is CASSQDRRSSGANVLTF. CDR3 in DNA: TGCGCCAGCAGCCAGGACAGGAGATCTTCTGGGGCCAACGTCCTGACTTTC. The chain uses TRBV4-3 and TRBJ2-6; 7 bases are shared with TRBD1. The CDR3 is 17 amino acids. The V gene end was trimmed by 3 bases and the J gene end by 1 base; junction bases not matched to a gene: 6. Germline lookup yields CDR1 LGHNA and CDR2 YSLEER.

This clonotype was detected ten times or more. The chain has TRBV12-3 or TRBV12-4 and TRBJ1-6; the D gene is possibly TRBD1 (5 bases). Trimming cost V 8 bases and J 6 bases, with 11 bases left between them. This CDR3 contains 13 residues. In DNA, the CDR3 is TGTGCCAGCGGGGTCGGGGGTAATTCACCCCTCCACTTT. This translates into CASGVGGNSPLHF.

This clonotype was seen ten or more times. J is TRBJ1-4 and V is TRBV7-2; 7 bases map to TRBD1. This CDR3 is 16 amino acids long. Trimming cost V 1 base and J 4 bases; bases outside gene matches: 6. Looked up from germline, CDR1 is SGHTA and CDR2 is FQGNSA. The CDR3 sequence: CASSLEFPGGNEKLFF. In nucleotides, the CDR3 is TGTGCCAGCAGCTTAGAATTCCCAGGGGGTAATGAAAAACTGTTTTTT.

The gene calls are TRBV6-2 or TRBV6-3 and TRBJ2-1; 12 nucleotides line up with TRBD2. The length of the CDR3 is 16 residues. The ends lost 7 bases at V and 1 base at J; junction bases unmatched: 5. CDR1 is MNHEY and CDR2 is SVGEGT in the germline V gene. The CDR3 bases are TGTGCCAGCAACAGACTAGCGGGGGATTCCTACAATGAGCAGTTCTTC. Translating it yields CASNRLAGDSYNEQFF.

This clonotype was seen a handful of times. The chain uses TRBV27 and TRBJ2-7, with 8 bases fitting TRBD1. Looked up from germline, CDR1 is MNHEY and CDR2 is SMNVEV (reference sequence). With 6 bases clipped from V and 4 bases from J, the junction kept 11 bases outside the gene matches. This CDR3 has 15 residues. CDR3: CASRDPGQDIYEQYF. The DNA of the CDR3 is TGTGCCAGCAGAGATCCGGGACAGGATATATACGAGCAGTACTTC.

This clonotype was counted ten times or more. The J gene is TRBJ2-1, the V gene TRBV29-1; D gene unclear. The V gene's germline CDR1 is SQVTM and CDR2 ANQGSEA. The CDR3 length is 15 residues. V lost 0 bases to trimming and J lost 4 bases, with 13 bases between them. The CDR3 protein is CSVEDQSRVYNEQFF. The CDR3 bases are TGCAGCGTTGAAGATCAATCTCGGGTTTACAATGAGCAGTTCTTC.

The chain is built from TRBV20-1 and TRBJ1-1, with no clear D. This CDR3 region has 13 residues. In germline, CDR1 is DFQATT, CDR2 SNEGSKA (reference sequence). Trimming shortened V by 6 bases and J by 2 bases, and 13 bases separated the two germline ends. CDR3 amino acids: CSAGGTVNTEAFF. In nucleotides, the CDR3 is TGCAGTGCCGGAGGTACGGTTAACACTGAAGCTTTCTTT.

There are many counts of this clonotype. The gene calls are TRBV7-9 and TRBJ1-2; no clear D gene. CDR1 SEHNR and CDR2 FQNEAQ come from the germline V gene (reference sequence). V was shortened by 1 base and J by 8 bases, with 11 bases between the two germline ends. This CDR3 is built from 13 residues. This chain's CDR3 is CASSLDSASGYTF. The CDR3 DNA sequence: TGTGCCAGCAGCTTAGATTCGGCCTCCGGCTACACCTTC.

The CDR3 is CASTNAEVTGELFF. In nucleotides, the CDR3 is TGTGCCAGCACCAATGCAGAGGTCACCGGGGAGCTGTTTTTT. The gene calls are TRBV6-2 or TRBV6-3 and TRBJ2-2; D is uncertain. V lost 7 bases and J lost 4, with 13 bases in between. The CDR3 consists of 14 residues. CDR1 is MNHEY and CDR2 is SVGEGT in the germline V gene.